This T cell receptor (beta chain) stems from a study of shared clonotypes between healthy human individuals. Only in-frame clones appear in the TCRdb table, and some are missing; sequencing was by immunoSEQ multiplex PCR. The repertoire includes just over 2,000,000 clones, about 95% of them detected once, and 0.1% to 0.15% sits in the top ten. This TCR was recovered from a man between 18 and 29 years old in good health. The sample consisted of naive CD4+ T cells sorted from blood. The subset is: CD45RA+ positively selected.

The CDR3 loop is CASSQETGTFSYEQYF. DNA for the CDR3: TGTGCCAGCAGCCAAGAAACAGGGACCTTCTCCTACGAGCAGTACTTC. The J gene is TRBJ2-7, the V gene TRBV14; D is perhaps TRBD1 (6 bases). The CDR3 is made up of 16 amino acids. V lost 0 bases and J lost 0, with 12 bases in between. The germline CDR1 and CDR2 sequences are SGHDN and FVKESK. Supplemented by reference TRBV14 and TRBJ2-7, the full variable domain reads EAGVTQFPSHSVIEKGQTVTLRCDPISGHDNLYWYRRVMGKEIKFLLHFVKESKQDESGMPNNRFLAERTGGTYSTLKVQPAELEDSGVYFCASSQETGTFSYEQYFGPGTRLTVT.